Below, one T cell receptor (beta chain) is given with its context. In the study's own analysis: Reference gene primer amplification in the assay estimated nucleated cell counts. Profiled with immunoSEQ multiplex PCR; TCRdb holds only in-frame clones, not every one. From that table come the V and J calls and clone size; the DNA was used to work out D and trimming. The sample includes some 62,000 clones, more than 75% of them seen just once. These data come from a study of blood T cell repertoires in COVID-19. Overall study: Samples representing acute and convalescent COVID-19 were sourced from the United States, Italy and Spain. Sample material is recorded as cDNA or gDNA derived from T cells, B-cell-depleted T cells, or PBMCs.

The source material was peripheral blood. The sequence was obtained from a human donor in a cohort sampled during active COVID-19.

CDR3 sequence (DNA): TGTGCCAGCTCACCACAGGAGGGGCAGGCCGGGGAGCTGTTTTTT. It encodes CASSPQEGQAGELFF. V and J are TRBV18 and TRBJ2-2; D might be TRBD2 (6 bases). The CDR3 is 15 amino acids. The germline V gene has CDR1 KGHSH and CDR2 LQKENI. V gave up 1 base and J gave up 6 bases, with 12 bases separating them.